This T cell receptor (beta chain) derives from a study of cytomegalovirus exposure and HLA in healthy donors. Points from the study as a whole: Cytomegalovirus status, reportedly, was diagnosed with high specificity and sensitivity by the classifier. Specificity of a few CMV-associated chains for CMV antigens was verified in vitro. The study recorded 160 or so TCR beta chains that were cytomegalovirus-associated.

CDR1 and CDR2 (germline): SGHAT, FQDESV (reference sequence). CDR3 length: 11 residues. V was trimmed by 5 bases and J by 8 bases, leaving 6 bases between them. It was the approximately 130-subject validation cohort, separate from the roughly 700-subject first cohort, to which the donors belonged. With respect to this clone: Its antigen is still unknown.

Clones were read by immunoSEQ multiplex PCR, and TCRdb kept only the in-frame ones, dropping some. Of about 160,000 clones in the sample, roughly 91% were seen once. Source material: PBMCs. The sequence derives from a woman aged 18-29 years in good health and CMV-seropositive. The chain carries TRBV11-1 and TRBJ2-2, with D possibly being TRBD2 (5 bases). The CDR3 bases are TGTGCCAGCAGCCCGGGGGGGGAGCTGTTTTTT. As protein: CASSPGGELFF.